Shown below are 12 T cell receptor beta chains from a single sample sequenced in a study of blood T cell repertoires in COVID-19. The data were produced by immunoSEQ multiplex PCR, yet TCRdb's version contains in-frame clones alone and is incomplete. The data contain roughly 350,000 clones, around 87% of them singletons. The sequenced material came from peripheral blood. Receptor source: a woman in her 30s with COVID-19, enrolled during active disease.

V and J are TRBV2 and TRBJ1-2; possibly TRBD1 for D (5 bases). This CDR3 has 14 amino acids. CDR1 is SNHLY and CDR2 is FYNNEI in the germline V gene. V shed 4 bases and J shed 6 bases, with 15 bases lying between them. CDR3: CASSVGRDFNGYTF. The CDR3 nucleotides read TGTGCCAGCAGTGTCGGCAGGGATTTCAATGGCTACACCTTC.

A remark on this clone: One end of the junction varies from germline; a read error may be responsible. The chain has TRBV6-2 or TRBV6-3 and TRBJ2-1; 9 bases are shared with TRBD1. The germline gives CDR1 MNHEY, CDR2 SVGEGT. The CDR3 runs to 16 residues. Here the CDR3 DNA reads TGTGCCAGCAGTCGCCCCCCGGGACAGGGAGCCCCCCCCTGGGTCTTC. Translating it yields CASSRPPGQGAPPWVF.

The CDR3 DNA is TGTGCCAGCAGCTTGGTCGGACAGTCTGGAAACACCATATATTTT. It specifies CASSLVGQSGNTIYF. This chain uses TRBV5-5 with TRBJ1-3, with a tentative D call TRBD1 (6 bases). V was pared by 0 bases and J by 1 base, with 8 bases between. The germline V gene encodes CDR1 SGHKS and CDR2 YYEKEE (reference sequence). The CDR3 has 15 amino acids.

The chain joins TRBV28 to TRBJ1-5; no clear D. Trimming removed 1 base from V and 2 bases from J, with 3 bases in between. This CDR3 spans 13 amino acids. CDR1 is MDHEN, CDR2 SYDVKM, per germline. This CDR3 reads CASSLLGNQPQHF. CDR3 bases: TGTGCCAGCAGTTTATTAGGCAATCAGCCCCAGCATTTT.

The chain carries TRBV20-1 and TRBJ2-3; 7 bases align to TRBD2. The CDR3 runs 14 residues. The V and J ends lost 3 bases and 1 base, in that order; junction bases with no gene match: 4. Germline assignment: CDR1 DFQATT and CDR2 SNEGSKA (reference sequence). This CDR3 reads CSASYGGGTDTQYF. The DNA of the CDR3 is TGCAGTGCTAGTTATGGGGGGGGCACAGATACGCAGTATTTT.

The chain recombines TRBV5-6 with TRBJ1-1; D possibly corresponds to TRBD1 (5 bases). The germline CDR1 and CDR2 sequences are SGHDT and YYEEEE. Trimming took off 6 bases at V and 5 bases at J, with 8 bases between the two ends. This CDR3 contains 11 residues. This CDR3 reads CASTQGTEAFF. CDR3 DNA sequence: TGTGCCAGCACCCAGGGAACTGAAGCTTTCTTT.

The J gene is TRBJ1-2, the V gene TRBV7-9; D is ambiguous. V was trimmed by 5 bases and J by 6 bases, leaving 13 bases between them. CDR1 and CDR2 from the germline V gene are SEHNR and FQNEAQ (reference sequence). The CDR3 sequence is 13 residues long. The CDR3 is CASSVPNGDGYTF. In DNA form, the CDR3 reads TGTGCCAGCAGCGTTCCGAACGGGGATGGCTACACCTTC.

The chain is built from TRBV29-1 and TRBJ2-7, with 10 bases that match TRBD2. The trim removed 3 bases at V and 7 bases at J, leaving 6 bases unmatched. Germline V gene data show CDR1 as SQVTM and CDR2 as ANQGSEA. This CDR3 is built from 13 residues. As DNA, the CDR3 is TGCAGCGTTGATGTAGCGGGAGGAGGTGAGCAGTACTTC. Its translation: CSVDVAGGGEQYF.

This clone appeared a single time. The chain joins TRBV24-1 to TRBJ2-2, with D possibly matching TRBD2 (6 bases). The CDR3 runs to 14 residues. V lost 1 base, J lost 5 bases, and 7 bases lay in between. From germline, CDR1 is KGHDR and CDR2 SFDVKD. The CDR3 loop is CATSDFRGTGELFF. In DNA, the CDR3 is TGTGCCACCAGTGATTTCCGGGGGACCGGGGAGCTGTTTTTT.

The chain combines TRBV29-1 with TRBJ1-5; D may be TRBD1 (6 bases). Trimming took 7 bases from V and 0 from J, leaving 13 bases between them. The germline V gene has CDR1 SQVTM and CDR2 ANQGSEA. The CDR3 runs 14 residues. This chain's CDR3 is CSAQQGGSNQPQHF. The CDR3 DNA reads as TGCAGCGCCCAACAGGGTGGTAGCAATCAGCCCCAGCATTTT.

The chain has TRBV9 and TRBJ2-3, with D perhaps TRBD2 (5 bases). Germline loops: CDR1 SGDLS, CDR2 YYNGEE. The V gene lost 1 base and the J gene lost 0 bases, with 9 bases spanning the gap. The CDR3 loop spans 15 amino acids. The CDR3 loop reads CASSVSGTSTDTQYF. CDR3 nucleotides: TGTGCCAGCAGCGTAAGCGGAACTAGCACAGATACGCAGTATTTT.

The rearrangement joins TRBV6-5 to TRBJ2-7; no reliable D call. CDR3 size: 14 residues. V was cut by 6 bases and J by 2 bases, with 14 bases left in between. CDR1 is MNHEY and CDR2 is SVGAGI in the germline V gene. CDR3 region: CASSLSRRTYEQYF. The CDR3 coding sequence is TGTGCCAGCAGCTTGTCGCGGAGAACCTACGAGCAGTACTTC.